The 32 T cell receptor beta chains given below trace back to one sample, sequenced in a study of T cells in Graves' hyperthyroidism and ophthalmopathy. What was amplified from RNA transcripts were TCR beta CDR3 regions. The TCR CDR3 was amplified in a first-round RT-PCR using the HTBI primer set. TCRdb redid the calling of the multiplex PCR reads with MiXCR, one entry per CDR3 protein. The table shows about 740,000 distinct CDR3 sequences, with approximately 15% occurring only once. The source material was blood. The receptors were gathered from a woman aged 18-29 years with Graves' hyperthyroidism.

Ten or more counts support this clonotype. This chain joins TRBV6-1 and TRBJ2-1; 11 bases fit TRBD2. Germline-derived CDR1 and CDR2 are MNHNS and SASEGT. The ends lost 7 bases at V and 1 base at J; junction bases unmatched: 15. The CDR3 length is 19 residues. The CDR3 protein is CASTTRVPLAGGSYNEQFF. CDR3 DNA: TGTGCCAGCACGACCCGGGTACCCCTAGCGGGAGGATCCTACAATGAGCAGTTCTTC.

Here the CDR3 DNA reads TGTGCCACCAGCAGAGATACGGACAGGGGCTACGAGCAGTACTTC. This codes for CATSRDTDRGYEQYF. The V gene is TRBV15, the J gene TRBJ2-7; 9 positions agree with TRBD1. CDR3 length equals 15 residues. V trimming: 0 bases; J trimming: 3 bases; junction bases outside the gene matches: 3. Germline CDR1 reads LNHNV; CDR2 reads YYDKDF (reference sequence).

This clonotype has at least ten counts. V is TRBV7-8 and J is TRBJ2-1; 7 bases fit TRBD2. This CDR3 spans 14 amino acids. Germline V gene lookup returns CDR1 SGHVS and CDR2 FQNEAQ. With 5 bases clipped from V and 3 bases from J, the junction kept 4 bases outside the gene matches. Written as DNA, the CDR3 is TGTGCCAGCAGCCCGACTAGCTTCTACAATGAGCAGTTCTTC. Amino acids: CASSPTSFYNEQFF. Drawing the rest from reference TRBV7-8 and TRBJ2-1, the complete variable domain is GAGVSQSPRYKVAKRGQDVALRCDPISGHVSLFWYQQALGQGPEFLTYFQNEAQLDKSGLPSDRFFAERPEGSVSTLKIQRTQQEDSAVYLCASSPTSFYNEQFFGPGTRLTVL.

This clonotype was counted ten times or more. The chain couples TRBV12-3 or TRBV12-4 to TRBJ2-7; possible D gene TRBD2, 5 bases. V lost 6 bases and J 3 bases, leaving 9 bases between the germline ends. CDR3 length equals 12 residues. Here the CDR3 reads CASSQEDYEQYF. In nucleotides, the CDR3 is TGTGCCAGCAGCCAGGAGGACTACGAGCAGTACTTC.

This clonotype came up a few times. The chain carries TRBV6-5 and TRBJ2-1; D not certain. Germline values: CDR1 MNHEY, CDR2 SVGAGI. Between the trimmed V and J ends, which lost 1 base and 7 bases, there was a span of 14 bases. The CDR3 spans 15 residues. The CDR3 region is CASSYFPLDLNEQFF. CDR3 DNA sequence: TGTGCCAGCAGTTACTTCCCGCTAGATCTTAATGAGCAGTTCTTC.

The chain has TRBV3-1 and TRBJ2-1; D ambiguous. The J call may be mistaken, given a closer DNA end match to TRBJ2-7. CDR1 and CDR2 (germline): LGHDT, YNNKEL (reference sequence). This CDR3 region has 13 residues. The CDR3 nucleotides read TGTGCCAGCAGCCCACGGAGTTACAATGAGCAGTACTTC. It codes for CASSPRSYNEQYF.

V usage is TRBV7-3 and J usage is TRBJ2-1, with 8 bases fitting TRBD2. CDR3 length equals 14 residues. In germline, CDR1 is SGHTA, CDR2 FQGTGA. Trimming took 4 bases from V and 6 from J; bases not matched to a gene: 5. The CDR3, as DNA: TGTGCCAGCAGCTACAGCGGGGGACGCAATGAGCAGTTCTTC. Translation gives CASSYSGGRNEQFF.

The chain uses TRBV2 and TRBJ2-2; D is unclear. Per the germline V gene, CDR1 is SNHLY and CDR2 is FYNNEI. Trimming took 3 bases from V and 7 from J, leaving 15 bases between them. The CDR3 totals 15 residues. In nucleotides, the CDR3 is TGTGCCAGCAGTGAGAGAGGCCTCCCGCTCGGGGAGCTGTTTTTT. It translates to CASSERGLPLGELFF.

A few counts support this clonotype. J is TRBJ2-1 and V is TRBV20-1, with unresolved D. Per germline, CDR1 DFQATT and CDR2 SNEGSKA (reference sequence). This CDR3 is built from 11 residues. The CDR3 nucleotides are TGCGCCATGGGCAATGTAGTTGAGCAGTTCTTC. It yields the protein CAMGNVVEQFF.

The V call is TRBV28, the J call TRBJ1-2, with D possibly TRBD1 on 6 matching bases. From germline, CDR1 is MDHEN and CDR2 SYDVKM. The CDR3 runs 14 residues. V was pared by 6 bases and J by 4 bases, with 15 bases between. The DNA for the CDR3 is TGTGCCAGCAGGGGGGCCGACCTTTCCTATGGCTACACCTTC. Its translation is CASRGADLSYGYTF.

This clonotype was recorded at least ten times. V is TRBV6-2 or TRBV6-3 and J is TRBJ1-5; no definite D call. The CDR3 is 13 residues long. The germline V gene encodes CDR1 MNHEY and CDR2 SVGEGT. V was shortened by 6 bases and J by 3 bases, with 9 bases between the two germline ends. The CDR3 DNA reads TGTGCCAGCAGCGGCAGCTTCAATCAGCCCCAGCATTTT. Its protein product is CASSGSFNQPQHF.

In its sample, this clonotype was seen many times. The J gene is TRBJ1-4, the V gene TRBV6-2 or TRBV6-3, with TRBD1 matching 7 bases. With 4 bases clipped from V and 8 bases from J, the junction kept 10 bases outside the gene matches. The CDR3 spans 15 residues. The V gene's germline CDR1 is MNHEY and CDR2 SVGEGT. For the CDR3, the DNA is TGTGCCAGCAGTTCGTTTCACAGGGGTGAAGAAAAACTGTTTTTT. It is translated as CASSSFHRGEEKLFF.

The genes are TRBV12-3 or TRBV12-4 and TRBJ2-3; D might be TRBD2 (6 bases). With 4 bases removed from V and 0 bases from J, the gap between germline ends came to 23 bases. The CDR3 is 19 residues long. The CDR3 region has the DNA TGTGCCAGCAGTTCGCCCTCGGAGCGCGGGACGCTAAGCACAGATACGCAGTATTTT. Encoded protein: CASSSPSERGTLSTDTQYF.

The chain combines TRBV11-2 with TRBJ2-2; 10 positions agree with TRBD2. With 1 base clipped from V and 0 bases from J, the junction kept 5 bases outside the gene matches. This CDR3 has 18 residues. Germline V lookup: CDR1 SGHAT, CDR2 FQNNGV. For the CDR3, the DNA is TGTGCCAGCAGCTTAGTCCTAGCGGGAGAGTCGAACACCGGGGAGCTGTTTTTT. Translation gives CASSLVLAGESNTGELFF.

The V call is TRBV5-6, the J call TRBJ1-2; D possibly corresponds to TRBD1 (6 bases). Per the germline V gene, CDR1 is SGHDT and CDR2 is YYEEEE. The CDR3 is 12 residues long. Trimming removed 2 bases from V and 6 bases from J, with 8 bases in between. CDR3 loop: CASSFRGHGYTF. The DNA of the CDR3 is TGTGCCAGCAGCTTCAGGGGCCATGGCTACACCTTC.

This clonotype was counted ten times or more. The chain carries TRBV6-1 and TRBJ2-3, with TRBD1 matching 7 bases. Germline V gives CDR1 MNHNS, CDR2 SASEGT. Trimming at V came to 6 bases and at J to 5 bases, leaving 8 bases not matched to a gene. CDR3 size: 14 residues. The CDR3 reads CASSWTGSGDTQYF. As DNA, the CDR3 is TGTGCCAGCAGCTGGACAGGTTCTGGAGATACGCAGTATTTT.

This clonotype was found many times. The chain uses TRBV12-3 or TRBV12-4 and TRBJ2-7; TRBD2 matches 10 bases. The CDR3 contains 14 residues. J gave up 2 bases and V 7 bases, and 5 bases lay outside the gene matches. The DNA for the CDR3 is TGTGCCAGCAATCTAGCGGGGGTGACCTACGAGCAGTACTTC. Protein: CASNLAGVTYEQYF.

This clonotype has only a few counts. The rearrangement links TRBV24-1 to TRBJ2-4, with a possible D match to TRBD2 (5 bases). CDR3 size: 13 residues. Looked up from germline, CDR1 is KGHDR and CDR2 is SFDVKD. Trimming shortened V by 9 bases and J by 7 bases, and 15 bases separated the two germline ends. CDR3 residues: CATQDRGFNIQYF. In nucleotides, the CDR3 is TGTGCCACCCAGGATAGAGGGTTTAACATTCAGTACTTC.

This chain links TRBV6-2 or TRBV6-3 with TRBJ1-4; tentative D call: TRBD1 (5 bases). The CDR3 has 11 amino acids. Germline values: CDR1 MNHEY, CDR2 SVGEGT. Trimming removed 7 bases at V and 10 bases at J, with 10 bases between. CDR3 sequence (DNA): TGTGCCAGCACCGACGGGGGAAAACTGTTTTTT. This translates into CASTDGGKLFF.

A note on this clonotype: At one end the junction does not follow the germline gene, possibly because of a read error. V and J are TRBV2 and TRBJ2-2; 9 bases map to TRBD1. Germline CDR1 SNHLY, CDR2 FYNNEI. The CDR3 is 15 residues long. CDR3 nucleotides: TGTGCCAGCAGCCCTGGGACAGGGAGGGCCGGGGAGCCGTTTTTT. This gives the protein CASSPGTGRAGEPFF. Variable domain in full (rest from reference TRBV2 and TRBJ2-2): EPEVTQTPSHQVTQMGQEVILRCVPISNHLYFYWYRQILGQKVEFLVSFYNNEISEKSEIFDDQFSVERPDGSNFTLKIRSTKLEDSAMYFCASSPGTGRAGEPFFGEGSRLTVL.

This rearrangement joins TRBV5-1 to TRBJ2-1; 8 bases are shared with TRBD2. V lost 0 bases and J lost 8; bases outside the gene matches: 7. The length of the CDR3 is 15 residues. Germline loops: CDR1 SGHRS, CDR2 YFSETQ. CDR3 nucleotide sequence: TGCGCCAGCAGCTTGGGTAGCGGGACGATCTATGAGCAGTTCTTC. Translating gives CASSLGSGTIYEQFF.

This clonotype has ten or more counts. The chain recombines TRBV6-1 with TRBJ2-7, with 9 positions matching TRBD2. The J segment lost 2 bases and the V segment lost 6 bases, leaving 14 bases of the junction unmatched. The germline gives CDR1 MNHNS, CDR2 SASEGT. This CDR3 comprises 17 residues. The CDR3 reads CASSRTPRLAAAYEQYF. Here the CDR3 DNA reads TGTGCCAGCAGCCGCACCCCGAGACTAGCGGCCGCCTACGAGCAGTACTTC.

Concerning this clonotype: One end of the junction fails to match germline, which may point to a read error. This chain joins TRBV20-1 and TRBJ2-5, with TRBD1 matching over 8 bases. From germline, CDR1 is DFQATT and CDR2 SNEGSKA (reference sequence). The CDR3 has 15 residues. CDR3 sequence reads: CSAGDPNQGAETQYF. The CDR3 nucleotides are TGCAGTGCTGGAGACCCAAATCAGGGGGCGGAGACCCAGTACTTC.

The V and J genes are TRBV6-5 and TRBJ1-5; no clear D gene. The length of the CDR3 is 14 residues. Germline loops: CDR1 MNHEY, CDR2 SVGAGI. V dropped 0 bases and J dropped 7 bases, with 10 bases sitting between them. The CDR3 coding sequence is TGTGCCAGCAGTTACTCAGGGCGAGACCAGCCCCAGCATTTT. It encodes CASSYSGRDQPQHF.

This clonotype has more than one count but fewer than ten. This sequence joins TRBV19 and TRBJ1-1, with D unresolved. The germline V gene has CDR1 LNHDA and CDR2 SQIVND (reference sequence). V dropped 3 bases and J dropped 1 base, with 6 bases sitting between them. The CDR3 covers 13 residues. CDR3 sequence: CASSMGGNTEAFF. The DNA of the CDR3 is TGTGCCAGTAGTATGGGTGGGAACACTGAAGCTTTCTTT.

In its sample, this clonotype was seen many times. This chain links TRBV7-2 with TRBJ2-4; 10 bases match TRBD2. Germline assignment: CDR1 SGHTA and CDR2 FQGNSA. The V gene end was trimmed by 5 bases and the J gene end by 1 base; junction bases not matched to a gene: 5. The CDR3 contains 16 residues. CDR3 coding DNA: TGTGCCAGCAGCCAACGAGCGGGAGGGGCCAAAAACATTCAGTACTTC. Amino acids: CASSQRAGGAKNIQYF.

This chain links TRBV20-1 with TRBJ2-3; 8 bases align to TRBD1. Trimming at V came to 4 bases and at J to 4 bases, leaving 13 bases not matched to a gene. CDR3 length equals 16 residues. In germline, CDR1 is DFQATT, CDR2 SNEGSKA (reference sequence). CDR3 loop: CSATPRQGQGADTQYF. DNA for the CDR3: TGCAGTGCTACACCAAGACAGGGGCAGGGGGCAGATACGCAGTATTTT.

This clonotype showed up just a few times. The chain recombines TRBV7-9 with TRBJ2-3; no firm D call. The CDR3 is made up of 15 amino acids. Germline V gene lookup returns CDR1 SEHNR and CDR2 FQNEAQ (reference sequence). V lost 2 bases, J lost 1 base, and 10 bases lay in between. The CDR3 DNA reads as TGTGCCAGCAGCTTACTGGGTATCGGCACAGATACGCAGTATTTT. It codes for CASSLLGIGTDTQYF.

This clonotype was picked up a small number of times. The chain carries TRBV3-1 and TRBJ2-2, with 9 bases fitting TRBD1. V was pared by 5 bases and J by 6 bases, with 16 bases of the junction left unmatched. Germline CDR1 LGHDT, CDR2 YNNKEL (reference sequence). The CDR3 has 18 amino acids. The CDR3 DNA sequence: TGTGCCAGCAGCTGGCGGCCGGTGGGGACAGGGTCCGCCGGGGAGCTGTTTTTT. As protein: CASSWRPVGTGSAGELFF.

The chain links TRBV7-9 to TRBJ1-1; weak D call: TRBD1 (5 bases). This CDR3 comprises 13 residues. V was pared by 4 bases and J by 7 bases, with 13 bases between. Germline V CDR1 and CDR2: SEHNR, FQNEAQ (reference sequence). The CDR3 here is CASSSVGGGEAFF. CDR3 bases: TGTGCCAGCAGCTCCGTCGGGGGAGGTGAAGCTTTCTTT.

This clonotype has just a few counts. A much larger clone is a single base away; this may be a read error. This sequence joins TRBV20-1 and TRBJ2-1, with 11 positions matching TRBD2. The DNA end favors TRBJ2-7, so the J call may be wrong. CDR1 DFQATT and CDR2 SNEGSKA come from the germline V gene (reference sequence). This CDR3 spans 15 amino acids. In nucleotides, the CDR3 is TGCAGTGCTAATGGACTAGCGGGCACCTACAATGAGCAGTACTTC. This translates into CSANGLAGTYNEQYF.

This clonotype was counted between two and nine times. This CDR3 is CASSQALTDNTGELFF. DNA for the CDR3: TGCGCCAGCAGCCAGGCTCTCACAGATAACACCGGGGAGCTGTTTTTT. The chain combines TRBV4-1 with TRBJ2-2; D is unclear. Trimming removed 3 bases at V and 2 bases at J, with 13 bases between. The germline gives CDR1 MGHRA, CDR2 YSYEKL. This CDR3 has 16 residues.